These 8 T cell receptor beta chains were sequenced from one sample in a study of blood T cell repertoires in COVID-19. TCRdb's table, derived via immunoSEQ multiplex PCR, lists solely in-frame clones and lacks some. The sample lists about 36,000 clones; about 77% were seen once. The sequenced material came from peripheral blood. The receptors were gathered from a man between 60 and 75 years old with acute or convalescent COVID-19.

The chain recombines TRBV29-1 with TRBJ2-7; TRBD1 matches at 8 bases. The CDR3 is 12 residues long. V lost 5 bases to trimming and J lost 4 bases; unmatched junction nucleotides: 4. The germline V gene has CDR1 SQVTM and CDR2 ANQGSEA. The CDR3 protein is CSVSQGGYEQYF. As DNA, the CDR3 is TGCAGCGTTTCACAGGGGGGTTACGAGCAGTACTTC.

V gene TRBV6-4 combines with J gene TRBJ2-1; maybe TRBD1 (5 bases). V shed 4 bases and J shed 2 bases, with 9 bases lying between them. This CDR3 region has 14 residues. CDR1 and CDR2 (germline): MRHNA, SNTAGT. CDR3 residues: CASSAEGAYNEQFF. The CDR3 DNA reads TGTGCCAGCAGTGCGGAAGGGGCCTACAATGAGCAGTTCTTC.

The chain employs TRBV25-1 and TRBJ2-1; a weak D match, TRBD2 (5 bases). Per the germline V gene, CDR1 is MGHDK and CDR2 is SYGVNS. The CDR3 has 15 residues. V lost 0 bases and J lost 2, with 8 bases in between. The CDR3 DNA reads as TGTGCCAGCAGTGAATACGAGGGTACCTACAATGAGCAGTTCTTC. It encodes CASSEYEGTYNEQFF.

V usage is TRBV27 and J usage is TRBJ2-7; D possibly corresponds to TRBD2 (5 bases). The CDR3 totals 13 residues. V gave up 6 bases and J gave up 1 base, with 10 bases separating them. Germline lookup yields CDR1 MNHEY and CDR2 SMNVEV (reference sequence). The CDR3 sequence: CASRGAESYEQYF. In DNA, the CDR3 is TGTGCCAGCAGAGGAGCGGAGTCCTACGAGCAGTACTTC.

This clone was found a few times. The chain employs TRBV20-1 and TRBJ2-3; maybe TRBD2 (6 bases). The germline CDR1 and CDR2 sequences are DFQATT and SNEGSKA (reference sequence). V lost 3 bases, J lost 1 base, and 11 bases lay in between. The CDR3 runs 14 residues. This CDR3 is CSASSPGGTDTQYF. Written as DNA, the CDR3 is TGCAGTGCTAGTAGTCCGGGAGGCACAGATACGCAGTATTTT.

This chain links TRBV10-3 with TRBJ2-7, with TRBD2 matching 14 bases. CDR1 is ENHRY and CDR2 is SYGVKD in the germline V gene. V lost 4 bases, J lost 3 bases, and 5 bases stayed unmatched. This CDR3 comprises 16 residues. The CDR3 loop is CAISAPGTSGSYEQYF. Written as DNA, the CDR3 is TGTGCCATCAGTGCGCCCGGGACTAGCGGGAGCTACGAGCAGTACTTC.

The chain couples TRBV12-5 to TRBJ2-3; 9 nucleotides match TRBD1. The CDR3 consists of 17 residues. With V trimmed by 4 bases and J by 7 bases, 15 bases remained unmatched. Germline lookup yields CDR1 LGHNT and CDR2 FRNRAP. This chain's CDR3 is CASGYASGTGSRYTQYF. The CDR3, as DNA: TGTGCTAGTGGTTACGCCTCCGGGACAGGGAGCAGGTATACGCAGTATTTT. Full variable domain (missing parts from reference TRBV12-5 and TRBJ2-3): DARVTQTPRHKVTEMGQEVTMRCQPILGHNTVFWYRQTMMQGLELLAYFRNRAPLDDSGMPKDRFSAEMPDATLATLKIQPSEPRDSAVYFCASGYASGTGSRYTQYFGPGTRLTVL.

This clone turned up a few times. The chain has TRBV5-6 and TRBJ1-5, with 9 bases matching TRBD1. The germline gives CDR1 SGHDT, CDR2 YYEEEE. Germline trimming cut 5 bases from V and 9 bases from J; bases unmatched to any gene: 6. The CDR3 loop spans 13 amino acids. The CDR3 loop reads CASRRTTGGPQHF. CDR3 DNA: TGTGCCAGCAGGAGGACGACAGGGGGGCCCCAGCATTTT.